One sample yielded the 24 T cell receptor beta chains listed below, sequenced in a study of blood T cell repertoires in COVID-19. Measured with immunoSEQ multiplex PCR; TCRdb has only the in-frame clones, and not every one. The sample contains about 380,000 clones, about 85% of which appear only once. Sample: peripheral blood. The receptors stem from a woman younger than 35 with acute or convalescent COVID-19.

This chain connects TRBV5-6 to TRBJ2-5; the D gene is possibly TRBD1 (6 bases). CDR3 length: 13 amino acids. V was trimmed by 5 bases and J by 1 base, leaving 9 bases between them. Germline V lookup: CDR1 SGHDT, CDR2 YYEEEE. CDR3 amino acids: CASSSGVQETQYF. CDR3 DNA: TGTGCCAGCAGTTCAGGGGTCCAAGAGACCCAGTACTTC.

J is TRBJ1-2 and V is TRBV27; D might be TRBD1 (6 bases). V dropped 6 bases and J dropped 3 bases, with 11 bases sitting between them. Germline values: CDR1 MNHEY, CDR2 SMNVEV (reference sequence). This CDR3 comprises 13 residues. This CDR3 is CASSGDIYYGYTF. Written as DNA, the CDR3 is TGTGCCAGCAGCGGGGACATCTACTATGGCTACACCTTC.

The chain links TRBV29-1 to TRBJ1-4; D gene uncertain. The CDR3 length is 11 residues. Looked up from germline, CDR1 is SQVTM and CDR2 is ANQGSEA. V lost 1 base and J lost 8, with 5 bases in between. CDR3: CSVEVGEKLFF. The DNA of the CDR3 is TGCAGCGTTGAAGTCGGGGAAAAACTGTTTTTT.

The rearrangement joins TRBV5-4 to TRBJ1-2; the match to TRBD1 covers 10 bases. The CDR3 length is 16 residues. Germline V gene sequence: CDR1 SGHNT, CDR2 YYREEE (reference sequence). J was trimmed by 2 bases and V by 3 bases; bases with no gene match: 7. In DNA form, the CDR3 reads TGTGCCAGCAGCTCGACAGGGGGCGGGGGGAACTATGGCTACACCTTC. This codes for CASSSTGGGGNYGYTF.

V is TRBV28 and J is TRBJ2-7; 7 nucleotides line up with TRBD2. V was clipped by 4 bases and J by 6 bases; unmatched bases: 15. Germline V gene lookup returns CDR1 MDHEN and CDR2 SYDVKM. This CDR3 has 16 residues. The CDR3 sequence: CASSSLREGRILEQYF. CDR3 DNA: TGTGCCAGCAGTTCCCTCAGGGAGGGTCGTATTCTCGAGCAGTACTTC.

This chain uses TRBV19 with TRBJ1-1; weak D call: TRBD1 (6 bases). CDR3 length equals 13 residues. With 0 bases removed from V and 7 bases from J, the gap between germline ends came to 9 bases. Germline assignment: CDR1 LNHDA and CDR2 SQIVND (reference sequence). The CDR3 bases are TGTGCCAGTAGTATAGATCTGGACAGTGAAGCTTTCTTT. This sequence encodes CASSIDLDSEAFF.

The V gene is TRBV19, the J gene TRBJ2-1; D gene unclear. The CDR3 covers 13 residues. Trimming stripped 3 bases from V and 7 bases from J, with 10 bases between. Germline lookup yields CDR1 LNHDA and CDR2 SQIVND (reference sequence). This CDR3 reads CASSISSRNEQFF. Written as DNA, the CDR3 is TGTGCCAGTAGTATTTCCAGTCGTAATGAGCAGTTCTTC.

CDR3 DNA sequence: TGCGCCAGTCAGCTAGCGGGAGGGTCCTACAATGAGCAGTTCTTC. Translated: CASQLAGGSYNEQFF. The chain carries TRBV5-1 and TRBJ2-1, with TRBD2 matching 12 bases. The CDR3 covers 15 residues. V shed 8 bases, J shed 1 base, and the junction held 4 bases outside the gene matches. CDR1 is SGHRS and CDR2 is YFSETQ in the germline V gene.

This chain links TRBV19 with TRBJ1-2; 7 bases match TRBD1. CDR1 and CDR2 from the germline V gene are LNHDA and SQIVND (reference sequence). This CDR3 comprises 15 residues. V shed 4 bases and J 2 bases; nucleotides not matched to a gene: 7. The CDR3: CASSTGGTENYGYTF. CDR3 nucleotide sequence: TGTGCCAGTAGTACCGGAGGGACAGAGAACTATGGCTACACCTTC.

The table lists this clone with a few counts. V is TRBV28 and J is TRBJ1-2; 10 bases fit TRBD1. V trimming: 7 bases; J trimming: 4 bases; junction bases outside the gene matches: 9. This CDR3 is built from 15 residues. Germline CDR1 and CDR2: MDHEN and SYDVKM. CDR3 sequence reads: CASTPPGTGAYGYTF. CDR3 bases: TGTGCCAGCACCCCTCCCGGGACAGGGGCCTATGGCTACACCTTC.

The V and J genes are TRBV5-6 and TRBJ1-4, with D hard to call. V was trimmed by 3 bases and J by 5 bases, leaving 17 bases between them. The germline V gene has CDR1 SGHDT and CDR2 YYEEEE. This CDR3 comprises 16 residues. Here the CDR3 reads CASSSIPTTGNEKLFF. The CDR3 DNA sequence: TGTGCCAGCAGCTCGATCCCGACAACTGGAAATGAAAAACTGTTTTTT.

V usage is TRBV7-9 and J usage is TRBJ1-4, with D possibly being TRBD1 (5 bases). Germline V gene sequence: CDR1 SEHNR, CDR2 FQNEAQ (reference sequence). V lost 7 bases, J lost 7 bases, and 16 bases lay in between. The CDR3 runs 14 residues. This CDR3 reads CASTLSGSSEKLFF. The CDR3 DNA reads TGTGCCAGCACCCTATCAGGGTCCAGTGAAAAACTGTTTTTT.

This CDR3 reads CASSLVGEAFF. Here the CDR3 DNA reads TGCGCCAGCAGCTTGGTCGGGGAAGCTTTCTTT. The chain carries TRBV5-1 and TRBJ1-1, with D unclear. Germline V lookup: CDR1 SGHRS, CDR2 YFSETQ. The germline V and J ends were trimmed by 0 bases and 8 bases, with 5 bases remaining between them. The CDR3 is made up of 11 amino acids.

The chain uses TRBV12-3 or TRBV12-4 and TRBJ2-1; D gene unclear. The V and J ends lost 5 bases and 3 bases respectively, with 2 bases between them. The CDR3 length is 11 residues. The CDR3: CASSLYNEQFF. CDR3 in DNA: TGTGCCAGCAGTCTCTACAATGAGCAGTTCTTC.

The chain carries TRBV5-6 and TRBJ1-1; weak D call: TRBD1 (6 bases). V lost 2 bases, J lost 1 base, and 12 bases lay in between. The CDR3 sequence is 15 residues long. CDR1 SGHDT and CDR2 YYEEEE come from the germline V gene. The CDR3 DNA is TGTGCCAGCAGCTTAACTAGAGGGGGGAACACTGAAGCTTTCTTT. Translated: CASSLTRGGNTEAFF.

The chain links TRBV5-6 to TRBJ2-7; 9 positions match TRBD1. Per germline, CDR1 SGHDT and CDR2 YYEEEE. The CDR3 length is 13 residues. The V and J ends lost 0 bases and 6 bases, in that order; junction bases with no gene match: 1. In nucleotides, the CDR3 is TGTGCCAGCAGCTTGGGGGACAGGGCCGAGCAGTACTTC. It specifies CASSLGDRAEQYF.

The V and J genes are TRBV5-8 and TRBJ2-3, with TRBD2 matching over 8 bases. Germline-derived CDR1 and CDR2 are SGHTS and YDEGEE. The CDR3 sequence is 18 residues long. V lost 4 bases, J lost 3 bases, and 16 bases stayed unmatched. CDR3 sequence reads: CASSVRSGALRLTDTQYF. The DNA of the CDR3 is TGTGCCAGCAGCGTCCGTAGCGGGGCCCTACGGTTAACAGATACGCAGTATTTT.

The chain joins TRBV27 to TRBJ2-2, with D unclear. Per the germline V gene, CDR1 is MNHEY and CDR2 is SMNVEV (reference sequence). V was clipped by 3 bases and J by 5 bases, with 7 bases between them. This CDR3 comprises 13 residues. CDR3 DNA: TGTGCCAGCAGTTTCCAAACAACCGGGGAGCTGTTTTTT. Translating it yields CASSFQTTGELFF.

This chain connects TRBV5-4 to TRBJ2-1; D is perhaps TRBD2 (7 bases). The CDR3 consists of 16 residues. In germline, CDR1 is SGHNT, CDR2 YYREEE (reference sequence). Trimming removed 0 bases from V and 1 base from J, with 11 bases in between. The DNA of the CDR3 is TGTGCCAGCAGCTTGGGGGGGGGCCGATCCTACAATGAGCAGTTCTTC. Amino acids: CASSLGGGRSYNEQFF.

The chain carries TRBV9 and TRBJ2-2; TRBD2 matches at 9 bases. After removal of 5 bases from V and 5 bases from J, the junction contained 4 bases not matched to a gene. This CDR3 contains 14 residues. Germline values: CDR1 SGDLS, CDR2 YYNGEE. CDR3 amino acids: CASSLAGVTGELFF. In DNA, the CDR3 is TGTGCCAGCAGTTTAGCGGGAGTTACCGGGGAGCTGTTTTTT.

The CDR3 here is CASSLDLLAGVNEQFF. DNA for the CDR3: TGTGCCAGCAGCTTAGACCTCCTAGCGGGAGTTAATGAGCAGTTCTTC. This sequence joins TRBV7-2 and TRBJ2-1; 10 bases line up with TRBD2. The CDR3 has 16 amino acids. J was trimmed by 7 bases and V by 1 base; bases with no gene match: 7. Germline V gene data show CDR1 as SGHTA and CDR2 as FQGNSA.

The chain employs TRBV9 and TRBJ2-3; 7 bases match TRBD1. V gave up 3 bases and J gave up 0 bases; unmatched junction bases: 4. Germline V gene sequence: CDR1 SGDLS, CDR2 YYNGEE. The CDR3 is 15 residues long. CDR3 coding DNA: TGTGCCAGCAGCGCCAGGGGACAGAGCACAGATACGCAGTATTTT. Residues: CASSARGQSTDTQYF. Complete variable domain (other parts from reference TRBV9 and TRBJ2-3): DSGVTQTPKHLITATGQRVTLRCSPRSGDLSVYWYQQSLDQGLQFLIQYYNGEERAKGNILERFSAQQFPDLHSELNLSSLELGDSALYFCASSARGQSTDTQYFGPGTRLTVL.

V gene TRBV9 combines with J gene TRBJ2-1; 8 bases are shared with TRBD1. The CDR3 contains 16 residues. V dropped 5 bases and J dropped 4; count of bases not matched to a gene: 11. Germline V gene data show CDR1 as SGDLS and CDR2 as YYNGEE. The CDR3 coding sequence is TGTGCCAGCAGTTACGGGGGACAGGCACAGTACAATGAGCAGTTCTTC. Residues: CASSYGGQAQYNEQFF. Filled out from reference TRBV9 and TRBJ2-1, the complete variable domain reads DSGVTQTPKHLITATGQRVTLRCSPRSGDLSVYWYQQSLDQGLQFLIQYYNGEERAKGNILERFSAQQFPDLHSELNLSSLELGDSALYFCASSYGGQAQYNEQFFGPGTRLTVL.

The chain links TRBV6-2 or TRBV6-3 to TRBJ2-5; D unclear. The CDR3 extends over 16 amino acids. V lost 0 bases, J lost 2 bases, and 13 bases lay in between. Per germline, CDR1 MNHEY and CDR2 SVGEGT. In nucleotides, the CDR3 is TGTGCCAGCAGTTACTCGTACAGAACAGAACAAGAGACCCAGTACTTC. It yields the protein CASSYSYRTEQETQYF.